The T cell receptor beta chain under discussion was sequenced for a study of vaccination and CD4 T cells after COVID-19 (dated by TCRdb to 2022 to 2024). About the full investigation: Convalescent patients had a positive SARS-CoV-2 result on nasal swab PCR, and of these patients, several had mild disease and one had severe disease. Six males and four females were included in the convalescent cohort, with two Hispanic individuals, seven Caucasians, two Asians and one multiracial person represented. Each participant got two doses of either the Pfizer-BioNTech BNT162b2 vaccine (n=8) or the Moderna mRNA-1273 vaccine (n=2). Post-COVID blood samples were collected from convalescent patients a median of approximately 100 days after diagnosis, with a range of roughly 30 to 170 days. Post-vaccine blood samples were obtained a median of about 77 days after the second vaccine dose, with a range of roughly 12 to 250 days. Overlapping spike peptide pools from SARS-CoV-2 and from the common cold coronaviruses HCoV-NL63, HCoV-OC43 and HCoV-229E were used as culture stimuli. Control cultures used a CEFX viral epitope pool as positive control, an HIV-1 Nef peptide pool as negative control, or no peptide. In over 8 COVID-19 convalescent patients and a few infection-naive healthy vaccine recipients, the spike-specific CD4+ TCR repertoire before mRNA vaccination was compared with the repertoire after mRNA vaccination. Broad study findings and their caveats: Nearly all vaccine-specific clones in convalescent patients (304 of 307) were mono-reactive for SARS-CoV-2 spike rather than cross-reactive with common cold coronaviruses. In convalescent patients, a median around 89% of post-vaccine SARS-CoV-2-reactive clones were detected only after vaccination, suggesting vaccine-specific priming. An increase in the median number of SARS-CoV-2-reactive clonotypes from around 20 after infection to 38 after vaccination was observed, but the change was not found to be significant. The number of convalescent patients in the study was relatively small, and the study did not examine early timepoints following natural infection.

Inclusive of the bounding cysteine and phenylalanine, the CDR3 is 13 residues long. Kept here is only the CDR3 DNA, which spans 39 bases and is read in frame from base 1. V sheds 7 bases and J sheds 5 bases, leaving 13 bases between their ends. Via the germline V gene, CDR1 is KGHDR and CDR2 SFDVKD. Sample treatment or condition, as interpreted from the label and publication: roughly 10-day PBMC culture with coronavirus spike peptide pools or control peptides (ViraFEST assay). To expand antigen-specific T cells with peptide pools and then pick out the expanded clonotypes through TCR sequencing, the study relied on the ViraFEST assay. The convalescent patients' positive SARS-CoV-2 PCR tests fell between March and December 2020, which was before the Alpha, Beta and Delta variants emerged in the United States. Approximately 1.8 million PBMCs per well were cultured in IMDM with approximately 5% human AB serum and roughly 9.3 IU/ml IL-2, plus 10 ug/ml peptide pools. Half of the culture medium was replaced with fresh IL-2-containing medium on days 3 and 7. After 10 to 11 days of culture, CD4+ T cells were isolated by negative selection using the EasySep CD4+ T cell isolation kit. Ficoll-Paque Plus gradient centrifugation was used to isolate PBMCs from whole blood, and the isolated PBMCs were then either used fresh or cryopreserved at -140C. In general, triplicate wells were set up for every culture condition.

The library was built by means of PCR. DNA from cultured CD4+ T cells was subjected to TCR sequencing with the Oncomine TCR Beta short-read assay at the Johns Hopkins FTIC core. The QIAamp micro DNA kit was used to extract genomic DNA from the cultured CD4+ T cells. The Oncomine TCR Beta libraries from cultured CD4+ T cells were pooled using unique dual indexes and then sequenced on an Illumina iSeq 100. The authors processed their data as follows. Non-productive sequences were filtered out, and CDR3s that did not start with C, did not end with F or W, or were shorter than 7 amino acids were discarded. The MANAFEST web application was used to identify antigen-specific clonotypes by comparing peptide-stimulated wells against reference wells and other culture wells. For a clone to be called positive, the clone needed an FDR below 0.05, an odds ratio above 5, and a productive frequency above 0.1% in at least two of three replicate wells. A clonotype was classed as cross-reactive if the clonotype showed significant expansion both in SARS-CoV-2 spike wells and in at least one common cold coronavirus spike condition. Similarity between CDR3 sequences was evaluated in R version 3.6.1 using Levenshtein distances (stringdist) and unrooted phylogenetic trees (ape). TCRdb's own reprocessing of the public reads used fastp at Q25 and MiXCR and kept productive beta chains. All rows with the same CDR3 protein become a single entry with the most common DNA and genes. TCRdb's processing, not the authors', yielded these V and J calls. The sample contains 12,000 to 15,000 distinct CDR3 sequences, 53% of them found a single time. In total, the top ten clones hold over 9.5% of the sample.

Notes on this clonotype: Its recognized antigen is unknown. No base-level quality is on record; no much larger clone is a single base apart.

This TCR derives from a human donor who had recovered from COVID-19. Sequencing was done on a sample of CD4+ T cells from blood, cultured in vitro. This chain joins TRBV24-1 to TRBJ1-2, with a tentative D gene TRBD1 over 6 matching bases. The DNA sequence is as follows: TGTGCCACCAGCAAGGGGACAACTTATGGCTACACCTTC. Translation gives CATSKGTTYGYTF.